The subject of this entry is one T cell receptor beta chain. The sample originates from a study of blood T cell repertoires in COVID-19. Study in general: From the United States, Italy and Spain came samples of acute and convalescent COVID-19. In each case, the material was cDNA or gDNA derived from T cells, B-cell-depleted T cells, or PBMCs.

Sequencing was performed with immunoSEQ multiplex PCR; in TCRdb, only in-frame clones are kept and a portion is missing. The sample carries approximately 230,000 clones, around four fifths recorded once. The CDR3 covers 15 residues. The chain uses TRBV21-1 and TRBJ2-3; the table assigns TRBD1, which was not confirmed against the DNA. TRBV21-1 is a pseudogene. This clonotype was obtained from a man older than 75 with acute or convalescent COVID-19. Sequenced sample: peripheral blood. The DNA for the CDR3 is TGTGCCAGCACCCAGCCGGGACAGGGTGCAGATACGCAGTATTTT. Its protein product is CASTQPGQGADTQYF.